The 17 T cell receptor beta chains below were found in one sample sequenced in a study of blood T cell repertoires in COVID-19. TCRdb's table, derived via immunoSEQ multiplex PCR, lists solely in-frame clones and lacks some. Among fewer than 90,000 clones listed, more than 70% were seen once. The sequenced sample was peripheral blood. Source of these receptors: a man aged 55-75 years with acute or convalescent COVID-19.

This chain connects TRBV10-3 to TRBJ2-2; D might be TRBD2 (5 bases). Germline values: CDR1 ENHRY, CDR2 SYGVKD. The V and J ends lost 8 bases and 0 bases respectively, with 13 bases between them. The length of the CDR3 is 15 residues. DNA of the CDR3: TGTGCCATCCGGGATTTGCCCTCGAACACCGGGGAGCTGTTTTTT. Translation gives CAIRDLPSNTGELFF.

This clone was counted only a few times. CDR3 sequence reads: CASSHGTFNTGELFF. The CDR3 bases are TGTGCCAGTAGCCACGGGACATTTAACACCGGGGAGCTGTTTTTT. The V gene is TRBV19, the J gene TRBJ2-2, with a possible D match to TRBD1 (6 bases). The CDR3 consists of 15 residues. Germline loops: CDR1 LNHDA, CDR2 SQIVND (reference sequence). The germline V and J ends were trimmed by 6 bases and 2 bases, with 13 bases remaining between them.

DNA of the CDR3: TGCAGCGGGCGTGTGGGGGCGGGTGGAAACACCATATATTTT. Protein product: CSGRVGAGGNTIYF. The chain uses TRBV29-1 and TRBJ1-3; weak D call: TRBD1 (6 bases). V was clipped by 7 bases and J by 3 bases, with 16 bases between them. CDR1 is SQVTM, CDR2 ANQGSEA, per germline. The CDR3 runs to 14 residues. Full variable domain (remainder filled in from reference TRBV29-1 and TRBJ1-3): SAVISQKPSRDICQRGTSLTIQCQVDSQVTMMFWYRQQPGQSLTLIATANQGSEATYESGFVIDKFPISRPNLTFSTLTVSNMSPEDSSIYLCSGRVGAGGNTIYFGEGSWLTVV.

This rearrangement joins TRBV30 to TRBJ1-4; 9 nucleotides match TRBD1. The CDR3 contains 14 residues. V shed 5 bases and J 4 bases; nucleotides not matched to a gene: 5. CDR1 GTSNPN and CDR2 SVGIG come from the germline V gene (reference sequence). For the CDR3, the DNA is TGTGCCTGGGGTGCGACAGGGGGTAATGAAAAACTGTTTTTT. Translated, it gives CAWGATGGNEKLFF.

The chain couples TRBV18 to TRBJ1-4, with 7 bases fitting TRBD1. Trimming removed 3 bases from V and 4 bases from J; junction bases left unmatched: 2. The CDR3 contains 14 residues. Germline values: CDR1 KGHSH, CDR2 LQKENI. As DNA, the CDR3 is TGTGCCAGCTCACCTGGACAGGATAATGAAAAACTGTTTTTT. It specifies CASSPGQDNEKLFF.

This clone was counted a single time. This sequence joins TRBV5-4 and TRBJ2-5, with TRBD1 matching 7 bases. This CDR3 is 15 amino acids long. Trimming cost V 10 bases and J 2 bases; bases outside gene matches: 14. From germline, CDR1 is SGHNT and CDR2 YYREEE (reference sequence). DNA of the CDR3: TGTGCCGCGACAGGTCGGACAGGATTTCAAGAGACCCAGTACTTC. The encoded protein is CAATGRTGFQETQYF. The whole variable domain, filled in from reference TRBV5-4 and TRBJ2-5, reads ETGVTQSPTHLIKTRGQQVTLRCSSQSGHNTVSWYQQALGQGPQFIFQYYREEENGRGNFPPRFSGLQFPNYSSELNVNALELDDSALYLCAATGRTGFQETQYFGPGTRLLVL.

The chain has TRBV19 and TRBJ1-4; tentative D call: TRBD1 (5 bases). The CDR3 loop spans 15 amino acids. The germline V and J ends were trimmed by 9 bases and 1 base, with 15 bases remaining between them. The germline V gene has CDR1 LNHDA and CDR2 SQIVND (reference sequence). This CDR3 reads CASSRVSGTNEKLFF. The CDR3 DNA is TGTGCCAGCTCCAGGGTATCGGGAACTAATGAAAAACTGTTTTTT.

This chain connects TRBV6-5 to TRBJ2-7; 7 bases are shared with TRBD1. After removal of 6 bases from V and 5 bases from J, the junction contained 7 bases not matched to a gene. CDR1 and CDR2 (germline): MNHEY, SVGAGI. The CDR3 has 13 amino acids. DNA for the CDR3: TGTGCCAGCAGGCCCTTCACAGGGGACGAGCAGTACTTC. Residues: CASRPFTGDEQYF.

This chain connects TRBV11-2 to TRBJ1-4, with a possible D match to TRBD1 (6 bases). V lost 2 bases and J 7 bases, leaving 14 bases between the germline ends. Germline values: CDR1 SGHAT, CDR2 FQNNGV. The CDR3 has 15 amino acids. CDR3 protein: CASSLKTGLVEKLFF. In nucleotides, the CDR3 is TGTGCCAGCAGCTTAAAAACAGGGTTAGTTGAAAAACTGTTTTTT.

V is TRBV30 and J is TRBJ1-2, with TRBD1 identical over 9 bases. This CDR3 region has 14 residues. V was clipped by 0 bases and J by 4 bases; unmatched bases: 3. Germline CDR1 reads GTSNPN; CDR2 reads SVGIG (reference sequence). CDR3 nucleotide sequence: TGTGCCTGGAGTGTCGGACAGGGGACCTATGGCTACACCTTC. This encodes CAWSVGQGTYGYTF.

This chain uses TRBV7-9 with TRBJ2-3; D is possibly TRBD1 (6 bases). Germline assignment: CDR1 SEHNR and CDR2 FQNEAQ (reference sequence). V lost 0 bases and J lost 5, with 18 bases in between. This CDR3 has 17 residues. The CDR3 DNA is TGTGCCAGCAGCTTAGCGGGGTCGATACAGGGTATAGATACGCAGTATTTT. Its translation is CASSLAGSIQGIDTQYF. Based on the CDR3 plus reference TRBV7-9 and TRBJ2-3, the full variable domain is DTGVSQNPRHKITKRGQNVTFRCDPISEHNRLYWYRQTLGQGPEFLTYFQNEAQLEKSRLLSDRFSAERPKGSFSTLEIQRTEQGDSAMYLCASSLAGSIQGIDTQYFGPGTRLTVL.

In this sample, this clone turned up a few times. CDR3 nucleotides: TGTGCCAGCAGTGAACTAGGGGGCAGCAATCAGCCCCAGCATTTT. Translating it yields CASSELGGSNQPQHF. The V gene is TRBV6-1, the J gene TRBJ1-5; 7 bases fit TRBD1. The germline gives CDR1 MNHNS, CDR2 SASEGT. After removal of 2 bases from V and 1 base from J, the junction contained 2 bases not matched to a gene. The CDR3 is made up of 15 amino acids.

The rearrangement links TRBV5-1 to TRBJ1-5, with TRBD1 matching over 10 bases. Germline lookup yields CDR1 SGHRS and CDR2 YFSETQ. The ends lost 4 bases at V and 6 bases at J; junction bases unmatched: 7. This CDR3 region has 15 residues. The CDR3 DNA reads as TGCGCCAGCAGCGAATTCGGGACAGGGGTTCAGCCCCAGCATTTT. Its translation: CASSEFGTGVQPQHF. Looking up the rest from reference TRBV5-1 and TRBJ1-5 gives the full variable domain: KAGVTQTPRYLIKTRGQQVTLSCSPISGHRSVSWYQQTPGQGLQFLFEYFSETQRNKGNFPGRFSGRQFSNSRSEMNVSTLELGDSALYLCASSEFGTGVQPQHFGDGTRLSIL.

The chain has TRBV6-5 and TRBJ1-5, with 9 positions matching TRBD1. Germline V gives CDR1 MNHEY, CDR2 SVGAGI. There are 14 residues in the CDR3. The ends lost 4 bases at V and 7 bases at J; junction bases unmatched: 5. The CDR3 reads CASSLGQGGQPQHF. CDR3 DNA: TGTGCCAGCAGTTTGGGACAGGGCGGGCAGCCCCAGCATTTT.

A single count supports this clone. The chain is built from TRBV4-2 and TRBJ1-3; tentatively, D is TRBD1 (5 bases). The CDR3 is 17 residues long. CDR1 is LGHNA and CDR2 is YNFKEQ in the germline V gene. V gave up 0 bases and J gave up 4 bases, with 16 bases separating them. The CDR3 loop is CASSQEGGLAAGNTIYF. For the CDR3, the DNA is TGTGCCAGCAGCCAAGAGGGGGGTCTAGCCGCCGGAAACACCATATATTTT.

Here the CDR3 reads CASSPGTGFTDTQYF. In DNA, the CDR3 is TGCGCCAGCAGCCCAGGGACAGGCTTCACAGATACGCAGTATTTT. The chain is built from TRBV5-1 and TRBJ2-3, with 8 bases fitting TRBD1. J was trimmed by 2 bases and V by 4 bases; bases with no gene match: 6. Looked up from germline, CDR1 is SGHRS and CDR2 is YFSETQ. The CDR3 has 15 amino acids. Full variable domain (outside the CDR3, taken from reference TRBV5-1 and TRBJ2-3): KAGVTQTPRYLIKTRGQQVTLSCSPISGHRSVSWYQQTPGQGLQFLFEYFSETQRNKGNFPGRFSGRQFSNSRSEMNVSTLELGDSALYLCASSPGTGFTDTQYFGPGTRLTVL.

The chain joins TRBV5-5 to TRBJ1-5; 8 nucleotides line up with TRBD1. The CDR3 extends over 14 amino acids. V gave up 3 bases and J gave up 10 bases; unmatched junction bases: 9. Per germline, CDR1 SGHKS and CDR2 YYEKEE (reference sequence). The DNA of the CDR3 is TGTGCCAGCAGCTCGGGACAGGCGGGGGATCCCCAGCATTTT. Translated: CASSSGQAGDPQHF.